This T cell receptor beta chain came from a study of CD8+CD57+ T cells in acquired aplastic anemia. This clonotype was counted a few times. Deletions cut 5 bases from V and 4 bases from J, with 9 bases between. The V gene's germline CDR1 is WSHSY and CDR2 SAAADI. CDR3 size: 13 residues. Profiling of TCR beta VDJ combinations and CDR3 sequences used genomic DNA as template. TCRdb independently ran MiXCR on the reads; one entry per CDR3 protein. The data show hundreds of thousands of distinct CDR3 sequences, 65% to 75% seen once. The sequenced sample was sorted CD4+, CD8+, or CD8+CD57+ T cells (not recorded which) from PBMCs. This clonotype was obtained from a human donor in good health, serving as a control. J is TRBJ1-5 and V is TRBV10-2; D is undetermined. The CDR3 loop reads CASSTDWNQPQHF. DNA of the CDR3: TGCGCCAGCAGTACTGACTGGAATCAGCCCCAGCATTTT.